This entry lists 20 T cell receptor beta chains sequenced from one sample in a study of cytomegalovirus exposure and HLA in healthy donors. The PCR made use of 60 Vbeta and 13 Jbeta primers. The protocol was immunoSEQ multiplex PCR, while the TCRdb copy is restricted to in-frame clones and leaves out a portion. The data show around 200,000 clones, roughly three quarters seen once. The source material was PBMCs. These receptors were collected from a male donor in good health and CMV-seronegative.

The chain carries TRBV5-1 and TRBJ2-5; D is perhaps TRBD1 (6 bases). CDR1 and CDR2 from the germline V gene are SGHRS and YFSETQ. The V gene lost 2 bases and the J gene lost 0 bases, with 14 bases spanning the gap. The CDR3 has 16 amino acids. The CDR3 nucleotides read TGCGCCAGCAGCTTTTCGGGACACCTATACCAAGAGACCCAGTACTTC. Its translation is CASSFSGHLYQETQYF.

In its sample, this clone was seen once. V is TRBV30 and J is TRBJ2-1; 14 bases are shared with TRBD2. The CDR3 runs to 16 residues. Trimming took 2 bases from V and 7 from J; bases not matched to a gene: 7. Germline CDR1 and CDR2: GTSNPN and SVGIG (reference sequence). The CDR3 region is CAWSKSGTSGRNEQFF. For the CDR3, the DNA is TGTGCCTGGAGTAAATCCGGGACTAGCGGGAGAAATGAGCAGTTCTTC. Filled out from reference TRBV30 and TRBJ2-1, the complete variable domain reads SQTIHQWPATLVQPVGSPLSLECTVEGTSNPNLYWYRQAAGRGLQLLFYSVGIGQISSEVPQNLSASRPQDRQFILSSKKLLLSDSGFYLCAWSKSGTSGRNEQFFGPGTRLTVL.

The chain recombines TRBV7-9 with TRBJ1-6, with TRBD1 matching 9 bases. V lost 5 bases and J lost 10; bases outside the gene matches: 15. This CDR3 spans 17 amino acids. Per germline, CDR1 SEHNR and CDR2 FQNEAQ (reference sequence). CDR3 nucleotide sequence: TGTGCCAGCAGCCGCGGGAGGACAGGGGCCTACGGATCACCCCTCCACTTT. It codes for CASSRGRTGAYGSPLHF.

The V gene is TRBV30, the J gene TRBJ1-2; TRBD1 might be the D (5 bases). Per the germline V gene, CDR1 is GTSNPN and CDR2 is SVGIG (reference sequence). Trimming stripped 5 bases from V and 3 bases from J, with 10 bases between. The CDR3 is 12 residues long. The CDR3, as DNA: TGTGCCTGGTCAGGGAGGGACTATGGCTACACCTTC. Its translation is CAWSGRDYGYTF.

Regarding this clone: No conserved phenylalanine or tryptophan ends this CDR3, so it is likely a read error. The limits of the CDR3 on the DNA are not certain, so only TCRdb's listed CDR3 is given. The chain is built from TRBV6-1 and TRBJ2-7; TRBD2, the table's D call, was not compared with the DNA. The CDR3 is 12 residues long, ends included. Germline V lookup: CDR1 MNHNS, CDR2 SASEGT. The CDR3 loop is CASGVSSTSGKI.

The chain recombines TRBV30 with TRBJ1-5; 11 bases are a match to TRBD1. This CDR3 is 14 amino acids long. Looked up from germline, CDR1 is GTSNPN and CDR2 is SVGIG (reference sequence). With V trimmed by 5 bases and J by 6 bases, 6 bases remained unmatched. The CDR3 sequence is CAWAGTGGTQPQHF. The CDR3, as DNA: TGTGCCTGGGCAGGGACAGGGGGAACTCAGCCCCAGCATTTT.

This clone came up a few times. The V gene is TRBV10-2, the J gene TRBJ2-7; TRBD2 matches at 11 bases. Germline V lookup: CDR1 WSHSY, CDR2 SAAADI. The CDR3 runs 14 residues. V was clipped by 6 bases and J by 9 bases; unmatched bases: 10. The CDR3 region has the DNA TGCGCCAGCAGACTAGCGGGGGATCCCCTGGGGCAGTACTTC. Amino acids: CASRLAGDPLGQYF.

The chain combines TRBV5-1 with TRBJ1-2; D gene unclear. V was clipped by 1 base and J by 2 bases, with 9 bases between them. The CDR3 is 14 residues long. Looked up from germline, CDR1 is SGHRS and CDR2 is YFSETQ. Written as DNA, the CDR3 is TGCGCCAGCAGCTTGCTAACAGAAAACTATGGCTACACCTTC. Translating it yields CASSLLTENYGYTF.

The rearrangement uses TRBV28 and TRBJ2-7; no clear D gene. V was shortened by 6 bases and J by 2 bases, with 11 bases between the two germline ends. CDR1 and CDR2 (germline): MDHEN, SYDVKM. The CDR3 has 13 residues. This CDR3 reads CASSLRQTYEQYF. CDR3 DNA: TGTGCCAGCAGCTTGAGGCAGACCTACGAGCAGTACTTC.

V usage is TRBV6-5 and J usage is TRBJ1-2, with 9 bases identical to TRBD1. The CDR3 is 14 amino acids. V was clipped by 5 bases and J by 4 bases; unmatched bases: 5. Germline loops: CDR1 MNHEY, CDR2 SVGAGI. The CDR3 spells CASSRDRGSYGYTF. For the CDR3, the DNA is TGTGCCAGCAGTCGCGACAGGGGGAGCTATGGCTACACCTTC.

The sample holds a few counts of this clone. This chain connects TRBV11-3 to TRBJ2-7; D is uncertain. The ends were cut back, 3 bases at V and 0 bases at J, with 3 bases in the middle. Germline loops: CDR1 SGHNT, CDR2 YENEEA. This CDR3 is built from 12 residues. For the CDR3, the DNA is TGTGCCAGCAGCTTCGGCTCCTACGAGCAGTACTTC. Amino acid sequence: CASSFGSYEQYF.

The chain is built from TRBV7-8 and TRBJ1-5; 12 bases map to TRBD1. Looked up from germline, CDR1 is SGHVS and CDR2 is FQNEAQ. The CDR3 covers 18 residues. J lost 6 bases, V lost 5 bases, and 14 bases had no gene match. The CDR3 sequence is CASSRISGTGGGGQPQHF. CDR3 sequence (DNA): TGTGCCAGCAGCCGAATCTCCGGGACAGGGGGCGGGGGTCAGCCCCAGCATTTT.

This rearrangement joins TRBV28 to TRBJ2-7; D might be TRBD1 (6 bases). Germline CDR1 MDHEN, CDR2 SYDVKM. The CDR3 totals 13 residues. Trimming removed 6 bases at V and 2 bases at J, with 11 bases between. The CDR3 DNA reads TGTGCCAGCAGCGGACAGATAACCTACGAGCAGTACTTC. This gives the protein CASSGQITYEQYF.

In its sample, this clone was seen once. V gene TRBV7-2 combines with J gene TRBJ2-1; the match to TRBD2 covers 12 bases. The CDR3 runs 15 residues. V gave up 5 bases and J gave up 7 bases; unmatched junction bases: 6. Germline V gene sequence: CDR1 SGHTA, CDR2 FQGNSA. The CDR3 nucleotides are TGTGCCAGCAGCGGGGCTAGCGGGGGGGGGAATGAGCAGTTCTTC. This codes for CASSGASGGGNEQFF.

The chain recombines TRBV7-3 with TRBJ2-2; the match to TRBD2 covers 13 bases. This CDR3 comprises 16 residues. The germline V gene encodes CDR1 SGHTA and CDR2 FQGTGA. Trimming removed 5 bases from V and 8 bases from J; junction bases left unmatched: 8. CDR3 protein: CASSPGGTSGTGELFF. For the CDR3, the DNA is TGTGCCAGCAGCCCCGGCGGGACTAGCGGGACTGGGGAGCTGTTTTTT.

This chain uses TRBV6-1 with TRBJ1-2; 8 bases are a match to TRBD1. This CDR3 comprises 13 residues. Germline-derived CDR1 and CDR2 are MNHNS and SASEGT. Trimming removed 6 bases from V and 9 bases from J; junction bases left unmatched: 9. The CDR3 protein is CASRQDRGFSYTF. For the CDR3, the DNA is TGTGCCAGCAGGCAAGACAGGGGTTTTAGCTACACCTTC.

V gene TRBV5-1 combines with J gene TRBJ1-3, with D possibly matching TRBD1 (5 bases). Trimming stripped 5 bases from V and 3 bases from J, with 12 bases between. The CDR3 loop spans 14 amino acids. The germline gives CDR1 SGHRS, CDR2 YFSETQ. CDR3 sequence: CASRQAAGGNTIYF. For the CDR3, the DNA is TGCGCCAGCAGACAGGCGGCTGGTGGAAACACCATATATTTT.

V usage is TRBV6-5 and J usage is TRBJ1-2; TRBD1 matches 7 bases. Germline CDR1 reads MNHEY; CDR2 reads SVGAGI. Trimming at V came to 5 bases and at J to 4 bases, leaving 7 bases not matched to a gene. CDR3 size: 14 residues. The CDR3 nucleotides read TGTGCCAGCAGTACAGGGGCGGGAGGCTATGGCTACACCTTC. Translating gives CASSTGAGGYGYTF.

In its sample, this clone was seen once. The chain links TRBV7-9 to TRBJ2-3; D remains unclear. Trimming left V 5 bases short and J 6 bases short, with 12 bases between. This CDR3 is built from 13 residues. The germline CDR1 and CDR2 sequences are SEHNR and FQNEAQ (reference sequence). CDR3: CASSDDNRDTQYF. CDR3 sequence (DNA): TGTGCCAGCAGCGATGACAACCGGGATACGCAGTATTTT.

The genes are TRBV9 and TRBJ2-1; TRBD2 matches at 12 bases. V lost 0 bases to trimming and J lost 8 bases; unmatched junction nucleotides: 6. This CDR3 is built from 16 residues. CDR1 and CDR2 from the germline V gene are SGDLS and YYNGEE. The CDR3 protein is CASSVASGGAIYEQFF. The DNA for the CDR3 is TGTGCCAGCAGCGTAGCTAGCGGGGGGGCAATATATGAGCAGTTCTTC.